Following are 26 T cell receptor beta chains from one sample sequenced in a study of Ad26.COV2.S vaccination and SARS-CoV-2 variants. Only in-frame clones appear in the TCRdb table, and some are missing; sequencing was by immunoSEQ multiplex PCR. Of about 350,000 clones listed, around 92% are singletons. The material sequenced was peripheral blood, taken after recovery from COVID-19. These receptors were obtained from a human donor who had recovered from COVID-19.

The chain is built from TRBV12-3 or TRBV12-4 and TRBJ2-5; maybe TRBD2 (5 bases). Trimming cost V 7 bases and J 0 bases, with 9 bases left between them. The CDR3 runs to 13 residues. In DNA, the CDR3 is TGTGCCAGCACCCTGACTAACCAAGAGACCCAGTACTTC. Translating it yields CASTLTNQETQYF.

The chain employs TRBV9 and TRBJ2-3; no reliable D call. Germline V gene lookup returns CDR1 SGDLS and CDR2 YYNGEE. V lost 3 bases, J lost 0 bases, and 5 bases lay in between. The CDR3 has 13 amino acids. CDR3 amino acids: CASSASSTDTQYF. CDR3 sequence (DNA): TGTGCCAGCAGCGCCTCTAGCACAGATACGCAGTATTTT.

This chain joins TRBV7-2 and TRBJ2-7; 8 nucleotides line up with TRBD2. Trimming at V came to 5 bases and at J to 3 bases, leaving 6 bases not matched to a gene. Germline V gives CDR1 SGHTA, CDR2 FQGNSA. This CDR3 contains 14 residues. In DNA form, the CDR3 reads TGTGCCAGCAGCCCATTAGCGGGGAGCTACGAGCAGTACTTC. Residues: CASSPLAGSYEQYF.

V and J are TRBV12-3 or TRBV12-4 and TRBJ1-2, with 8 bases identical to TRBD1. The junction had 5 bases not matched to a gene; V was cut back by 7 bases and J by 4 bases. CDR3 length: 13 amino acids. CDR3 protein: CASKQTGGYGYTF. In DNA form, the CDR3 reads TGTGCCAGCAAACAAACAGGGGGCTATGGCTACACCTTC.

J is TRBJ2-3 and V is TRBV2; D tentatively fits TRBD1 or TRBD2 (5 bases each). The CDR3 runs 15 residues. Germline V gives CDR1 SNHLY, CDR2 FYNNEI. V lost 6 bases, J lost 0 bases, and 13 bases lay in between. CDR3: CASSNRDLSTDTQYF. As DNA, the CDR3 is TGTGCCAGCAGCAACCGGGACCTAAGCACAGATACGCAGTATTTT. The variable domain in full, with the rest retrieved from reference TRBV2 and TRBJ2-3, is EPEVTQTPSHQVTQMGQEVILRCVPISNHLYFYWYRQILGQKVEFLVSFYNNEISEKSEIFDDQFSVERPDGSNFTLKIRSTKLEDSAMYFCASSNRDLSTDTQYFGPGTRLTVL.

The rearrangement joins TRBV23-1 to TRBJ2-2; the D is unclear. TRBV23-1 is identified as an open reading frame with a role that is uncertain. V lost 0 bases to trimming and J lost 4 bases, with 12 bases between them. The CDR3 spans 16 residues. The CDR3 protein is CASSQSPRVCTGELFF. DNA of the CDR3: TGCGCCAGCAGTCAATCGCCAAGGGTCTGCACCGGGGAGCTGTTTTTT.

The rearrangement joins TRBV14 to TRBJ1-2; D is ambiguous. The germline V and J ends were trimmed by 3 bases and 5 bases, with 22 bases remaining between them. Germline lookup yields CDR1 SGHDN and CDR2 FVKESK. CDR3 length equals 17 residues. The CDR3 sequence is CASSHDGIFGVGYGYTF. CDR3 in DNA: TGTGCCAGCAGCCATGACGGGATTTTCGGGGTCGGTTATGGCTACACCTTC.

The rearrangement joins TRBV7-2 to TRBJ2-2; the D gene could be TRBD1 or TRBD2 (5 bases each). CDR3 length equals 14 residues. Germline V gene lookup returns CDR1 SGHTA and CDR2 FQGNSA. Trimming took off 1 base at V and 8 bases at J, with 11 bases between the two ends. CDR3 region: CASSLGGARGELFF. CDR3 nucleotide sequence: TGTGCCAGCAGCTTAGGAGGGGCAAGGGGGGAGCTGTTTTTT.

The V call is TRBV10-3, the J call TRBJ1-1; D unclear. Germline-derived CDR1 and CDR2 are ENHRY and SYGVKD. This CDR3 spans 14 amino acids. V was shortened by 4 bases and J by 2 bases, with 11 bases between the two germline ends. Written as DNA, the CDR3 is TGTGCCATCAGTGGAAGGCTGCAAAACACTGAAGCTTTCTTT. Its translation: CAISGRLQNTEAFF.

V and J are TRBV30 and TRBJ1-4; D possibly corresponds to TRBD1 (6 bases). The CDR3 extends over 13 amino acids. Germline V gives CDR1 GTSNPN, CDR2 SVGIG (reference sequence). Trimming stripped 5 bases from V and 5 bases from J, with 12 bases between. CDR3 DNA sequence: TGTGCCTGGGGGAAAGACAGGAATGAAAAACTGTTTTTT. Its translation: CAWGKDRNEKLFF. The full variable domain, completed using reference TRBV30 and TRBJ1-4, is SQTIHQWPATLVQPVGSPLSLECTVEGTSNPNLYWYRQAAGRGLQLLFYSVGIGQISSEVPQNLSASRPQDRQFILSSKKLLLSDSGFYLCAWGKDRNEKLFFGSGTQLSVL.

The rearrangement links TRBV5-6 to TRBJ1-4, with no clear D. Germline V lookup: CDR1 SGHDT, CDR2 YYEEEE. The CDR3 spans 13 residues. The germline V and J ends were trimmed by 0 bases and 8 bases, with 8 bases remaining between them. CDR3 in amino acids: CASSLDIGEKLFF. In nucleotides, the CDR3 is TGTGCCAGCAGCTTGGATATTGGGGAAAAACTGTTTTTT.

V is TRBV27 and J is TRBJ2-7; 8 bases line up with TRBD1. V gave up 1 base and J gave up 6 bases; unmatched junction bases: 8. Germline CDR1 is MNHEY and CDR2 is SMNVEV (reference sequence). This CDR3 has 15 amino acids. CDR3 sequence (DNA): TGTGCCAGCAGTTTATGGCAGGGGGCGGTTTCCGAGCAGTACTTC. Translated: CASSLWQGAVSEQYF.

The chain has TRBV9 and TRBJ1-1, with unresolved D. Germline values: CDR1 SGDLS, CDR2 YYNGEE. CDR3 length: 15 residues. V lost 1 base to trimming and J lost 0 bases, with 10 bases between them. The CDR3 nucleotides are TGTGCCAGCAGCGTAAAGGACTCCGTGAACACTGAAGCTTTCTTT. Protein product: CASSVKDSVNTEAFF.

CDR3 nucleotide sequence: TGTGCCAGCAGCTTAGAGCGGGTGAACTACGAGCAGTACTTC. It is translated as CASSLERVNYEQYF. The V and J genes are TRBV11-2 and TRBJ2-7, with a possible D match to TRBD2 (5 bases). The CDR3 covers 14 residues. CDR1 and CDR2 (germline): SGHAT, FQNNGV. The V and J ends lost 0 bases and 3 bases respectively, with 9 bases between them.

The chain couples TRBV27 to TRBJ2-7; no reliable D call. Trimming stripped 6 bases from V and 1 base from J, with 10 bases between. Germline values: CDR1 MNHEY, CDR2 SMNVEV (reference sequence). The CDR3 runs to 13 residues. The CDR3 bases are TGTGCCAGCAGGAAAGGACCATCCTACGAGCAGTACTTC. It is translated as CASRKGPSYEQYF.

This sequence joins TRBV10-3 and TRBJ1-3; a possible D gene is TRBD1 (6 bases). Germline V gene sequence: CDR1 ENHRY, CDR2 SYGVKD. With 3 bases removed from V and 0 bases from J, the gap between germline ends came to 12 bases. The CDR3 length is 16 residues. In DNA form, the CDR3 reads TGTGCCATCAGTGACCAGAGGGGGAACTCTGGAAACACCATATATTTT. This sequence encodes CAISDQRGNSGNTIYF.

The chain combines TRBV5-6 with TRBJ1-2; D perhaps matches TRBD1 (5 bases). V was pared by 0 bases and J by 4 bases, with 16 bases between. Per the germline V gene, CDR1 is SGHDT and CDR2 is YYEEEE. There are 16 residues in the CDR3. DNA for the CDR3: TGTGCCAGCAGCTTGGAGGGGCCGCCTCGAGGCTATGGCTACACCTTC. This translates into CASSLEGPPRGYGYTF. The variable domain in full, completed from reference TRBV5-6 and TRBJ1-2, reads DAGVTQSPTHLIKTRGQQVTLRCSPKSGHDTVSWYQQALGQGPQFIFQYYEEEERQRGNFPDRFSGHQFPNYSSELNVNALLLGDSALYLCASSLEGPPRGYGYTFGSGTRLTVV.

This chain uses TRBV10-3 with TRBJ1-1; tentative D call: TRBD1 (6 bases). This CDR3 comprises 12 residues. V lost 2 bases, J lost 12 bases, and 13 bases lay in between. From germline, CDR1 is ENHRY and CDR2 SYGVKD. CDR3 residues: CAISEKGGGSFF. Here the CDR3 DNA reads TGTGCCATCAGTGAGAAGGGGGGTGGGTCTTTCTTT.

The chain links TRBV7-2 to TRBJ2-7; D is perhaps TRBD2 (6 bases). Trimming took 4 bases from V and 2 from J, leaving 12 bases between them. The CDR3 contains 14 residues. Germline CDR1 SGHTA, CDR2 FQGNSA. The CDR3 loop reads CASSSGTSAYEQYF. DNA for the CDR3: TGTGCCAGCAGCTCCGGGACTTCCGCCTACGAGCAGTACTTC.

The chain is built from TRBV9 and TRBJ1-2, with TRBD1 as a possible D gene (6 bases). The CDR3 consists of 15 residues. V lost 3 bases to trimming and J lost 2 bases, with 14 bases between them. CDR1 and CDR2 (germline): SGDLS, YYNGEE. Here the CDR3 DNA reads TGTGCCAGCAGCGCCCAGGGACATACGAACTATGGCTACACCTTC. Translated, it gives CASSAQGHTNYGYTF.

This chain links TRBV9 with TRBJ2-1; the match to TRBD2 covers 10 bases. The CDR3 contains 18 residues. V was clipped by 0 bases and J by 7 bases; unmatched bases: 13. Germline values: CDR1 SGDLS, CDR2 YYNGEE. CDR3 DNA: TGTGCCAGCAGCGTAGGCCTAGCGGGGGACCTTTCCCATAATGAGCAGTTCTTC. As protein: CASSVGLAGDLSHNEQFF.

The rearrangement links TRBV6-5 to TRBJ2-1; a weak D match, TRBD2 (6 bases). V lost 7 bases and J lost 4, with 17 bases in between. Germline V gene lookup returns CDR1 MNHEY and CDR2 SVGAGI. The length of the CDR3 is 15 residues. The CDR3 region is CASNRGEDYYNEQFF. DNA of the CDR3: TGTGCCAGCAACCGGGGAGAGGACTATTACAATGAGCAGTTCTTC.

The CDR3 region is CASMVGGANQPQHF. CDR3 bases: TGTGCCAGTATGGTCGGGGGGGCCAATCAGCCCCAGCATTTT. The chain couples TRBV19 to TRBJ1-5, with D perhaps matching TRBD1 (6 bases). The V and J ends lost 7 bases and 3 bases respectively, with 13 bases between them. CDR1 and CDR2 from the germline V gene are LNHDA and SQIVND (reference sequence). CDR3 size: 14 residues.

The V and J genes are TRBV7-8 and TRBJ2-3; D remains ambiguous. Between the trimmed V and J ends, which lost 5 bases and 0 bases, there was a span of 9 bases. The germline V gene encodes CDR1 SGHVS and CDR2 FQNEAQ. The CDR3 has 14 amino acids. The CDR3 coding sequence is TGTGCCAGCAGCCCTCTTGTGAGCACAGATACGCAGTATTTT. Its translation is CASSPLVSTDTQYF.

V and J are TRBV13 and TRBJ1-1, with D hard to call. This CDR3 is built from 14 residues. Trimming shortened V by 5 bases and J by 0 bases, and 10 bases separated the two germline ends. Germline CDR1 reads PRHDT; CDR2 reads FYEKMQ (reference sequence). The CDR3 loop is CASSIGRLNTEAFF. The DNA for the CDR3 is TGTGCCAGCAGCATCGGACGGTTGAACACTGAAGCTTTCTTT. Using reference TRBV13 and TRBJ1-1 for the parts outside the CDR3, the full variable domain is AAGVIQSPRHLIKEKRETATLKCYPIPRHDTVYWYQQGPGQDPQFLISFYEKMQSDKGSIPDRFSAQQFSDYHSELNMSSLELGDSALYFCASSIGRLNTEAFFGQGTRLTVV.

This rearrangement joins TRBV5-1 to TRBJ1-4, with D tentatively TRBD1 (5 bases). This CDR3 is built from 18 residues. Germline-derived CDR1 and CDR2 are SGHRS and YFSETQ. V lost 5 bases, J lost 3 bases, and 23 bases lay in between. The CDR3 is CASRPEGTAVLANEKLFF. DNA of the CDR3: TGCGCCAGCAGACCCGAGGGGACGGCGGTTTTGGCTAATGAAAAACTGTTTTTT.